This T cell receptor beta chain emerged from a study of STAT5B mutations in CD4+ large granular lymphocyte leukemia. Broader study findings: TRBV06-family usage was enriched in top patient clones (8/27) versus controls (2/35). CD4-sorted patient repertoires seemed more clonal than healthy CD4+ repertoires. Main leukemic clonotypes were patient-specific, but approximately 25% appeared at low frequency elsewhere.

As regards this clone: What it binds is unknown.

The assay was run at survey level. Assay used: immunoSEQ multiplex PCR; TCRdb lists only in-frame clones, some missing. This sample has some 41,000 clones, with roughly 76% found just once. The CDR3 loop spans 12 amino acids. Germline values: CDR1 KGHSH, CDR2 LQKENI. The V end lost 3 bases, the J end lost 5 bases, and 7 bases lay between the germline ends. The rearrangement uses TRBV18 and TRBJ2-5; D is undetermined. The TCR comes from a human donor in good health. Sequencing used CD4+ T cells from blood buffy coats. As DNA, the CDR3 is TGTGCCAGCTCACCCCAAAGGGAGACCCAGTACTTC. Amino acids: CASSPQRETQYF.